This T cell receptor (beta chain) was found in a study of T cells in Graves' hyperthyroidism and ophthalmopathy. Trimming stripped 5 bases from V and 7 bases from J, with 18 bases between. The CDR3 extends over 14 amino acids. Germline CDR1 is SGHTA and CDR2 is FQGNSA. Disease duration was under 3 months in the ophthalmopathy patients, who also had a Clinical Activity Score of at least 3 and a NOSPECS grade of at least 4. The authors obtained PBMCs from more than 9.5 ml of fresh peripheral blood. This clonotype has a single count. The target antigen is unknown. Findings and caveats of the study: Blood samples included most of the expanded thyroid clonotypes exceeding 0.001. Stable hyperthyroidism and ophthalmopathy were separated using 13 V-J signatures.

What was amplified from RNA transcripts were TCR beta CDR3 regions. HTBI primers were employed in a first-round RT-PCR of the TCR CDR3. TCRdb ran MiXCR on the multiplex PCR reads and lists one entry per CDR3 protein. Among 400,000 to 450,000 distinct CDR3 sequences listed, roughly 14% were seen once. The source material was blood. The source of this sequence is a man between 18 and 29 years old with Graves' ophthalmopathy. This chain links TRBV7-2 with TRBJ2-7; D possibly corresponds to TRBD2 (7 bases). This CDR3 reads CASSRAGAPREQYF. CDR3 bases: TGTGCCAGCAGCCGGGCGGGGGCCCCTAGGGAGCAGTACTTC.